This T cell receptor (beta chain) was obtained from a study of blood T cell repertoires in COVID-19. Overall study context: Samples came from the United States, Italy and Spain, spanning acute and convalescent COVID-19. From T cells, B-cell-depleted T cells, or PBMCs came the material, which was cDNA or gDNA.

Authors' analysis steps: Estimated nucleated cell counts came from reference gene primer amplification. Sequencing was performed with immunoSEQ multiplex PCR; in TCRdb, only in-frame clones are kept and a portion is missing. The V and J calls and clone size were taken over from that table, and D and trimming were inferred from the DNA. Altogether around 250,000 clones are present, around 88% being singletons, with the ten largest covering 5% to 6%. Worth noting for this clone: This same CDR3 is encoded by further DNA sequences in the sample.

Trimming took off 4 bases at V and 1 base at J, with 10 bases between the two ends. Germline CDR1 and CDR2: KGHDR and SFDVKD. This CDR3 has 14 residues. Sequenced sample: peripheral blood. The sequence was obtained from an elderly man with acute or convalescent COVID-19. J is TRBJ2-7 and V is TRBV24-1, with a possible D match to TRBD1 (6 bases). As DNA, the CDR3 is TGTGCCACCAGTGACCCGGGACAATCCTACGAGCAGTACTTC. It specifies CATSDPGQSYEQYF.